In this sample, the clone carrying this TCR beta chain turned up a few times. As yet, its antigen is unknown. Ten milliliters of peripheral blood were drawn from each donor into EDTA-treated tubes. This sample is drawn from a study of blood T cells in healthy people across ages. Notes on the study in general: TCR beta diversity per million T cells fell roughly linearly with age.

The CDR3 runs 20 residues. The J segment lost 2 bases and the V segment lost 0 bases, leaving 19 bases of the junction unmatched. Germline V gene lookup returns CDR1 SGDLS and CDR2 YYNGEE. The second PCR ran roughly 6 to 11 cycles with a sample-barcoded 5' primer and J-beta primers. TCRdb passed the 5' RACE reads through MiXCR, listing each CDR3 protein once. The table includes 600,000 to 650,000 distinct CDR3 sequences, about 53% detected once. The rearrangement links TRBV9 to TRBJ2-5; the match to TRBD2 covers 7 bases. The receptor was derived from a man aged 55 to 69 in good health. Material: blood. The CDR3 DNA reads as TGTGCCAGCAGCGTAGCTCTGTCGCGGGGGAGCGGAACGCTTCAAGAGACCCAGTACTTC. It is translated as CASSVALSRGSGTLQETQYF.